This T cell receptor beta chain was retrieved from a study of Ad26.COV2.S vaccination and SARS-CoV-2 variants. Study as a whole: Dosing was one shot or two shots 56 days apart. General study results and limits: Higher spike-specific TCR breadth was found in vaccine recipients than in placebo recipients.

CDR1 and CDR2 (germline): SGDLS, YYNGEE. V lost 4 bases and J lost 7, with 21 bases in between. The CDR3 loop spans 15 amino acids. Documented treatment: roughly 19 received Ad26.COV2.S at low or high dose, single or two shots; 5 received placebo; per-sample allocation not given. Vaccine and placebo recipients were sampled on day 63 after the first injection. Immunization relied on an Ad26 vector, which expressed Wuhan-strain SARS-CoV-2 spike. Points on this clone: Its antigen remains unknown.

Measured with immunoSEQ multiplex PCR; TCRdb has only the in-frame clones, and not every one. The profile shows around 500,000 clones, about nine tenths of them singletons. This material consisted of peripheral blood, taken in a trial of Ad26.COV2.S vaccine versus placebo. The chain is built from TRBV9 and TRBJ2-7, with a weak D call TRBD1 (6 bases). This receptor was identified in a person between 18 and 60 years old who received the Ad26.COV2.S COVID-19 vaccine or a placebo. CDR3 in DNA: TGTGCCAGCAGCCCCCGGACAGCGCCCGATGGGGAGCAGTACTTC. It codes for CASSPRTAPDGEQYF. Looking up the rest from reference TRBV9 and TRBJ2-7 gives the full variable domain: DSGVTQTPKHLITATGQRVTLRCSPRSGDLSVYWYQQSLDQGLQFLIQYYNGEERAKGNILERFSAQQFPDLHSELNLSSLELGDSALYFCASSPRTAPDGEQYFGPGTRLTVT.